The 21 T cell receptor beta chains below all came from one sample that was sequenced in a study of PD-1 blockade in mismatch repair-deficient tumors. Some clones are missing from TCRdb's copy, which holds only in-frame ones; the method was immunoSEQ multiplex PCR. The sample shows about 51,000 clones, 78% of them seen only once. Sequences were derived from peripheral blood, sampled 4 weeks after starting pembrolizumab. These receptors all come from an adult with mismatch repair-deficient cancer.

The V and J genes are TRBV6-1 and TRBJ2-1, with 7 nucleotides matching TRBD2. Unmatched junction bases numbered 6, after V lost 4 bases and J lost 9 bases. There are 13 residues in the CDR3. Germline V CDR1 and CDR2: MNHNS, SASEGT. The CDR3 DNA sequence: TGTGCCAGCAGTGGGGAGGGACTAACTGAGCAGTTCTTC. This gives the protein CASSGEGLTEQFF.

This chain connects TRBV5-8 to TRBJ2-1, with a possible D match to TRBD2 (7 bases). Per the germline V gene, CDR1 is SGHTS and CDR2 is YDEGEE. Trimming stripped 3 bases from V and 0 bases from J, with 19 bases between. The CDR3 extends over 18 amino acids. DNA of the CDR3: TGTGCCAGCAGCTCATCTTTGGGGGGGCTTAGCTCCTACAATGAGCAGTTCTTC. Translated: CASSSSLGGLSSYNEQFF. The variable domain in full, with the rest retrieved from reference TRBV5-8 and TRBJ2-1, is EAGVTQSPTHLIKTRGQQATLRCSPISGHTSVYWYQQALGLGLQFLLWYDEGEERNRGNFPPRFSGRQFPNYSSELNVNALELEDSALYLCASSSSLGGLSSYNEQFFGPGTRLTVL.

The chain has TRBV25-1 and TRBJ2-1; 10 bases align to TRBD1. This CDR3 is 13 amino acids long. After removal of 6 bases from V and 8 bases from J, the junction contained 4 bases not matched to a gene. Per the germline V gene, CDR1 is MGHDK and CDR2 is SYGVNS. CDR3 bases: TGTGCCAGCAGCGGACAGGGGGTCTATGAGCAGTTCTTC. It yields the protein CASSGQGVYEQFF.

This clone has just a few counts. V is TRBV5-1 and J is TRBJ2-7; D is unresolved. Germline V gene lookup returns CDR1 SGHRS and CDR2 YFSETQ. The CDR3 covers 13 residues. V lost 0 bases, J lost 6 bases, and 10 bases lay in between. CDR3: CASSLGQRVEQYF. The CDR3 DNA reads TGCGCCAGCAGCTTGGGCCAACGGGTCGAGCAGTACTTC.

This rearrangement joins TRBV30 to TRBJ2-5, with 11 positions matching TRBD2. V trimming: 6 bases; J trimming: 5 bases; junction bases outside the gene matches: 8. Germline-derived CDR1 and CDR2 are GTSNPN and SVGIG (reference sequence). This CDR3 has 14 residues. The CDR3 DNA sequence: TGTGCCTGTTTTCCCGGGACTAGCGGTGAGACCCAGTACTTC. This codes for CACFPGTSGETQYF.

This clone was counted a few times. The chain carries TRBV29-1 and TRBJ2-3; weak D call: TRBD2 (6 bases). Germline loops: CDR1 SQVTM, CDR2 ANQGSEA. The CDR3 is made up of 12 amino acids. Trimming shortened V by 5 bases and J by 3 bases, and 9 bases separated the two germline ends. CDR3 coding DNA: TGCAGCGTTTTGCGGGGAACAGATACGCAGTATTTT. This gives the protein CSVLRGTDTQYF.

This clone came up once. The chain recombines TRBV10-3 with TRBJ1-3; D is uncertain. V shed 3 bases and J shed 4 bases, with 7 bases lying between them. CDR1 ENHRY and CDR2 SYGVKD come from the germline V gene. This CDR3 has 13 amino acids. The CDR3 reads CAISDRQGNTIYF. The CDR3 region has the DNA TGTGCCATCAGTGATAGGCAGGGAAACACCATATATTTT.

V is TRBV9 and J is TRBJ2-7; the D gene is possibly TRBD2 (6 bases). The CDR3 runs 17 residues. CDR1 and CDR2 from the germline V gene are SGDLS and YYNGEE. Trimming stripped 2 bases from V and 0 bases from J, with 18 bases between. DNA for the CDR3: TGTGCCAGCAGCGTTGGAGACGGGCTAGCGACCTCCTACGAGCAGTACTTC. Its protein product is CASSVGDGLATSYEQYF.

This clone was seen more than once but under ten times. The chain uses TRBV30 and TRBJ2-5; D remains ambiguous. From germline, CDR1 is GTSNPN and CDR2 SVGIG (reference sequence). V was shortened by 4 bases and J by 2 bases, with 11 bases between the two germline ends. The CDR3 is 13 residues long. In DNA form, the CDR3 reads TGTGCCTGGAATCCTGCGAATCAAGAGACCCAGTACTTC. This encodes CAWNPANQETQYF. The full variable domain, its missing parts supplied by reference TRBV30 and TRBJ2-5, is SQTIHQWPATLVQPVGSPLSLECTVEGTSNPNLYWYRQAAGRGLQLLFYSVGIGQISSEVPQNLSASRPQDRQFILSSKKLLLSDSGFYLCAWNPANQETQYFGPGTRLLVL.

The chain employs TRBV7-8 and TRBJ2-2; 7 bases align to TRBD2. Germline CDR1 reads SGHVS; CDR2 reads FQNEAQ. The CDR3 runs to 16 residues. Unmatched junction bases numbered 8, after V lost 3 bases and J lost 4 bases. CDR3 in amino acids: CASSFLAEMGTGELFF. Written as DNA, the CDR3 is TGTGCCAGCAGCTTCCTAGCGGAAATGGGCACCGGGGAGCTGTTTTTT. Supplemented by reference TRBV7-8 and TRBJ2-2, the full variable domain reads GAGVSQSPRYKVAKRGQDVALRCDPISGHVSLFWYQQALGQGPEFLTYFQNEAQLDKSGLPSDRFFAERPEGSVSTLKIQRTQQEDSAVYLCASSFLAEMGTGELFFGEGSRLTVL.

The DNA for the CDR3 is TGTGCCAGCAGACCCGACAGGGACAACATTCAGTACTTC. Protein product: CASRPDRDNIQYF. The rearrangement links TRBV6-1 to TRBJ2-4, with TRBD1 identical over 7 bases. CDR3 length equals 13 residues. V shed 6 bases and J 7 bases; nucleotides not matched to a gene: 6. Germline V gene lookup returns CDR1 MNHNS and CDR2 SASEGT.

The rearrangement links TRBV6-1 to TRBJ2-1, with 9 bases matching TRBD2. Germline values: CDR1 MNHNS, CDR2 SASEGT. This CDR3 region has 14 residues. The V and J ends lost 3 bases and 6 bases, in that order; junction bases with no gene match: 3. Written as DNA, the CDR3 is TGTGCCAGCAGTGAGCGGGGGGGGACCAATGAGCAGTTCTTC. It translates to CASSERGGTNEQFF.

This chain links TRBV10-1 with TRBJ2-2; D is possibly TRBD1 or TRBD2 (5 bases each). CDR1 WNHNN and CDR2 SYGVQD come from the germline V gene (reference sequence). The CDR3 runs 9 residues. CDR3 region: CAGAGELFF. CDR3 sequence (DNA): TGCGCGGGGGCCGGGGAGCTGTTTTTT.

This rearrangement joins TRBV5-4 to TRBJ2-5; 7 nucleotides agree with TRBD1. In germline, CDR1 is SGHNT, CDR2 YYREEE (reference sequence). V was pared by 0 bases and J by 1 base, with 6 bases of the junction left unmatched. This CDR3 has 16 residues. CDR3 residues: CASSLALGQAQETQYF. CDR3 nucleotides: TGTGCCAGCAGCTTGGCATTAGGACAGGCCCAAGAGACCCAGTACTTC.

This chain joins TRBV5-1 and TRBJ2-5; TRBD2 is a possible D gene (7 bases). The CDR3 sequence is 14 residues long. The V gene lost 4 bases and the J gene lost 5 bases, with 15 bases spanning the gap. CDR1 is SGHRS, CDR2 YFSETQ, per germline. CDR3 region: CASSRGRELETQYF. The CDR3 region has the DNA TGCGCCAGCAGCCGGGGGCGGGAGTTGGAGACCCAGTACTTC.

This chain joins TRBV6-1 and TRBJ1-5; D not certain. V lost 6 bases and J lost 6, with 12 bases in between. Germline CDR1 and CDR2: MNHNS and SASEGT. This CDR3 spans 13 amino acids. The CDR3 coding sequence is TGTGCCAGCAGAGGAGAGGCCGGTCAGCCCCAGCATTTT. It codes for CASRGEAGQPQHF.

The rearrangement uses TRBV2 and TRBJ2-3; 8 bases map to TRBD2. Germline CDR1 is SNHLY and CDR2 is FYNNEI. After removal of 6 bases from V and 1 base from J, the junction contained 3 bases not matched to a gene. The CDR3 spans 14 residues. CDR3 sequence (DNA): TGTGCCAGCAGCCTACTAGCGGGCACAGATACGCAGTATTTT. This sequence encodes CASSLLAGTDTQYF.

The table lists this clone with a few counts. The J gene is TRBJ1-1, the V gene TRBV10-3, with TRBD1 matching over 8 bases. Trimming removed 5 bases from V and 6 bases from J; junction bases left unmatched: 8. This CDR3 spans 14 amino acids. Germline CDR1 reads ENHRY; CDR2 reads SYGVKD. Written as DNA, the CDR3 is TGTGCCATCAGTCCGGGACAGGCTACCCCTGAAGCTTTCTTT. This sequence encodes CAISPGQATPEAFF.

This clone was recorded a few times. In DNA form, the CDR3 reads TGTGCCAGCAGTGAACAGCCGGGCAGAGGGAACACTGAAGCTTTCTTT. Translation gives CASSEQPGRGNTEAFF. The chain couples TRBV6-1 to TRBJ1-1; D unresolved. Trimming left V 2 bases short and J 1 base short, with 14 bases between. CDR3 length: 16 residues. Germline CDR1 and CDR2: MNHNS and SASEGT.

The V and J genes are TRBV5-8 and TRBJ1-2, with no clear D. From germline, CDR1 is SGHTS and CDR2 YDEGEE. Trimming removed 4 bases at V and 5 bases at J, with 18 bases between. The CDR3 extends over 15 amino acids. The CDR3 nucleotides are TGTGCCAGCAGCCTGGGTGGACCCAGACCGTATGGCTACACCTTC. Its translation: CASSLGGPRPYGYTF.

V and J are TRBV5-6 and TRBJ1-1, with D possibly being TRBD1 (6 bases). From germline, CDR1 is SGHDT and CDR2 YYEEEE. The V and J ends lost 4 bases and 5 bases respectively, with 18 bases between them. This CDR3 is 15 amino acids long. The CDR3 loop reads CASSQNLGARTEAFF. CDR3 DNA: TGTGCCAGCAGCCAAAATCTGGGGGCGAGAACTGAAGCTTTCTTT.